The present entry profiles one T cell receptor (beta chain) with its context. The DNA is omitted, as the CDR3 cannot be located on it reliably, and the CDR3 follows TCRdb's listing. The sample comes from a study of shared clonotypes between healthy human individuals. Turning to the study itself: Those who served as donors were a couple of women and a few men between the ages of 18 and 49.

The CDR3 totals 14 residues, both ends included. Germline CDR1 SGDLS, CDR2 YYNGEE. CD45RO negativity and positive selection for CCR7 defined naive CD8 cells, a population that excluded terminally differentiated effector memory CD45RA+ cells. Profiling relied on immunoSEQ multiplex PCR, and the TCRdb table lists in-frame clones only, not all of them. Of roughly 1,800,000 clones detected, over 85% appear once; the ten largest clones hold 1% to 1.5%. V and J are TRBV9 and TRBJ1-2. Sequenced: naive CD8+ T cells sorted from blood. The receptor comes from a man between 18 and 35 years old in good health. The chain's CDR3 is CASSSSDGQEGYTF.